This is a list of T cell receptor beta chains from one sample in a study of CD8 T cells in Susac syndrome. TCRdb re-called the immunoSEQ multiplex PCR reads through MiXCR, storing one row per CDR3 protein. The table includes approximately 300,000 distinct CDR3 sequences, roughly 85% detected once. Sample: CD8+ T cells from PBMCs. The receptors were sampled from a human donor with multiple sclerosis. Each CDR3 is given with its conserved first and last residue. Each record gives: CDR3 protein, CDR3 DNA, D gene, V gene, clone size, J gene. The D gene is left open where the match is weak. Rows may omit the clone size; those that give it use once, few, many or a size class.

cdr3_aa: CASSYLGASYGYTF
cdr3_nt: TGTGCCAGCAGCTATCTAGGGGCTTCTTATGGCTACACCTTC
d_call: -
v_call: TRBV5-4
clone_size: -
j_call: TRBJ1-2

cdr3_aa: CSARDSEAYEQYF
cdr3_nt: TGCAGTGCTAGAGATTCGGAGGCCTACGAGCAGTACTTC
d_call: -
v_call: TRBV20-1
clone_size: once
j_call: TRBJ2-7

cdr3_aa: CSATLEAGTSGRPSSYEQYF
cdr3_nt: TGCAGTGCTACGCTCGAAGCCGGGACTAGCGGGAGGCCTAGCTCCTACGAGCAGTACTTC
d_call: TRBD2
v_call: TRBV20-1
clone_size: once
j_call: TRBJ2-7

cdr3_aa: CASSAGLFYEQYF
cdr3_nt: TGTGCCAGCAGTGCTGGACTGTTCTACGAGCAGTACTTC
d_call: -
v_call: TRBV2
clone_size: -
j_call: TRBJ2-7

cdr3_aa: CASSPLLSNEQFF
cdr3_nt: TGTGCCAGCTCACCACTGTTAAGCAATGAGCAGTTCTTC
d_call: -
v_call: TRBV18
clone_size: -
j_call: TRBJ2-1

cdr3_aa: CASWTSGPTEQFF
cdr3_nt: TGTGCCAGCTGGACTAGCGGTCCAACAGAGCAGTTCTTC
d_call: TRBD2
v_call: TRBV6-2/TRBV6-3
clone_size: -
j_call: TRBJ2-1

cdr3_aa: CASSQETSMNTEAFF
cdr3_nt: TGTGCCAGCAGCCAAGAGACCAGTATGAACACTGAAGCTTTCTTT
d_call: -
v_call: TRBV4-2
clone_size: -
j_call: TRBJ1-1

cdr3_aa: CASSPGLPSSYEQYF
cdr3_nt: TGTGCCAGCAGCCCGGGACTACCCTCATCCTACGAGCAGTACTTC
d_call: TRBD2
v_call: TRBV7-6
clone_size: -
j_call: TRBJ2-7

cdr3_aa: CSVLKGALDNTIYF
cdr3_nt: TGCAGCGTTCTTAAGGGCGCCCTGGACAACACCATATATTTT
d_call: -
v_call: TRBV29-1
clone_size: -
j_call: TRBJ1-3

cdr3_aa: CATSDLGLTEAFF
cdr3_nt: TGTGCCACCAGTGATTTGGGACTCACTGAAGCTTTCTTT
d_call: -
v_call: TRBV24-1
clone_size: -
j_call: TRBJ1-1

cdr3_aa: CASSEDGGYYNEQFF
cdr3_nt: TGTGCCAGCAGTGAAGATGGGGGGTACTACAATGAGCAGTTCTTC
d_call: -
v_call: TRBV6-4
clone_size: -
j_call: TRBJ2-1

cdr3_aa: CAWSVPGGSRLIPYEQYF
cdr3_nt: TGTGCCTGGAGTGTACCGGGGGGGAGCCGTCTGATTCCCTACGAGCAGTACTTC
d_call: TRBD2
v_call: TRBV30
clone_size: -
j_call: TRBJ2-7

cdr3_aa: CASSPQLLFGETQYF
cdr3_nt: TGTGCCAGCAGCCCTCAGCTGCTATTTGGAGAGACCCAGTACTTC
d_call: -
v_call: TRBV3-1
clone_size: -
j_call: TRBJ2-5

cdr3_aa: CASSGLRDRGPEAFF
cdr3_nt: TGTGCCAGCAGCGGGCTGAGGGACAGGGGGCCTGAAGCTTTCTTT
d_call: TRBD1
v_call: TRBV9
clone_size: -
j_call: TRBJ1-1